These 7 T cell receptor beta chains came from one sample sequenced in a study of Ad26.COV2.S vaccination and SARS-CoV-2 variants. Clones were read by immunoSEQ multiplex PCR, and TCRdb kept only the in-frame ones, dropping some. Here the sample spans roughly 400,000 clones, around 90% being singletons. The treatment was: 15 to 20 received Ad26.COV2.S at low or high dose, single or two shots; a few received placebo; per-sample allocation not given. Sampling took place 63 days after the first vaccine or placebo injection. Sequences were derived from peripheral blood, sampled in a trial of Ad26.COV2.S vaccine versus placebo. The receptors stem from a person aged 18-60 years who received the Ad26.COV2.S COVID-19 vaccine or a placebo.

The V and J genes are TRBV2 and TRBJ2-2; 7 nucleotides line up with TRBD1. CDR3 length: 16 residues. Germline V gene sequence: CDR1 SNHLY, CDR2 FYNNEI. V gave up 5 bases and J gave up 3 bases; unmatched junction bases: 9. CDR3 sequence (DNA): TGTGCCAGCAGTACCCGACAGGGCGGGTACACCGGGGAGCTGTTTTTT. It yields the protein CASSTRQGGYTGELFF.

This chain links TRBV18 with TRBJ1-4; TRBD1 agrees at 8 bases. V trimming: 5 bases; J trimming: 8 bases; junction bases outside the gene matches: 7. This CDR3 has 14 amino acids. Per the germline V gene, CDR1 is KGHSH and CDR2 is LQKENI. The CDR3 reads CASSTGQGREKLFF. The CDR3 DNA reads as TGTGCCAGCTCAACAGGACAGGGACGGGAAAAACTGTTTTTT.

The gene calls are TRBV7-9 and TRBJ2-7, with D unclear. The V end lost 5 bases, the J end lost 5 bases, and 10 bases lay between the germline ends. Germline assignment: CDR1 SEHNR and CDR2 FQNEAQ (reference sequence). This CDR3 comprises 12 residues. Written as DNA, the CDR3 is TGTGCCAGCAGCGCCCGACTGGACGAGCAGTACTTC. This codes for CASSARLDEQYF.

The chain links TRBV5-1 to TRBJ1-2, with TRBD1 as a possible D gene (5 bases). V was trimmed by 6 bases and J by 3 bases, leaving 12 bases between them. The CDR3 contains 13 residues. CDR1 is SGHRS and CDR2 is YFSETQ in the germline V gene. The CDR3 spells CASNPGSDYGYTF. The CDR3 DNA follows: TGCGCCAGCAACCCAGGGTCTGACTATGGCTACACCTTC. Complete variable domain (other parts from reference TRBV5-1 and TRBJ1-2): KAGVTQTPRYLIKTRGQQVTLSCSPISGHRSVSWYQQTPGQGLQFLFEYFSETQRNKGNFPGRFSGRQFSNSRSEMNVSTLELGDSALYLCASNPGSDYGYTFGSGTRLTVV.

The V and J genes are TRBV18 and TRBJ1-5; the D is unclear. Germline-derived CDR1 and CDR2 are KGHSH and LQKENI. CDR3 length: 12 amino acids. The V and J ends lost 9 bases and 7 bases respectively, with 13 bases between them. The chain's CDR3 is CASEDFGQPQHF. The CDR3 coding sequence is TGTGCCAGTGAGGACTTTGGGCAGCCCCAGCATTTT. Full variable domain (rest looked up from reference TRBV18 and TRBJ1-5): NAGVMQNPRHLVRRRGQEARLRCSPMKGHSHVYWYRQLPEEGLKFMVYLQKENIIDESGMPKERFSAEFPKEGPSILRIQQVVRGDSAAYFCASEDFGQPQHFGDGTRLSIL.

A single count supports this clone. Other DNA sequences in this sample translate to the same CDR3. CDR3 in DNA: TGTGCCATCAGTGAGGGGGGTACAGATACGCAGTATTTT. Translated: CAISEGGTDTQYF. The V call is TRBV10-3, the J call TRBJ2-3; D may correspond to TRBD1 or TRBD2 (5 bases each). With 2 bases removed from V and 3 bases from J, the gap between germline ends came to 6 bases. CDR3 length: 13 residues. From germline, CDR1 is ENHRY and CDR2 SYGVKD.

This clone appeared a single time. The V call is TRBV23-1, the J call TRBJ1-1, with TRBD1 identical over 7 bases. TRBV23-1 is classed as an ORF, of uncertain function. V was clipped by 4 bases and J by 0 bases; unmatched bases: 8. CDR3 length: 16 residues. The CDR3 spells CASSRLRQGMNTEAFF. CDR3 sequence (DNA): TGCGCCAGCAGTCGCCTAAGACAGGGCATGAACACTGAAGCTTTCTTT.